Sequencing of this T cell receptor (beta chain) was carried out in a study of cytomegalovirus exposure and HLA in healthy donors. Study-wide context: Earlier findings included 100 million to 130 million unique TCR beta sequences obtained from about 179 million T cells. From HLA-typed donors, an early data release held around 80 million unique TCRs.

The study ran its PCR with 60 Vbeta and 13 Jbeta primers. Profiled with immunoSEQ multiplex PCR; TCRdb holds only in-frame clones, not every one. The sample is made up of under 120,000 clones, and the top ten hold 0.55% to 0.6% of it. Sequencing used PBMCs. The clonotype comes from a middle-aged man in good health and CMV-seronegative.

CDR3 residues: CASSPATSGGGWHEQYF. The CDR3 nucleotides are TGTGCCAGCTCACCGGCGACTAGCGGGGGGGGTTGGCACGAGCAGTACTTC. The rearrangement links TRBV18 to TRBJ2-7; 14 bases line up with TRBD2. Germline CDR1 KGHSH, CDR2 LQKENI. Losses at the gene ends were 3 bases for V and 5 bases for J; bases not matched to a gene: 9. The length of the CDR3 is 17 residues.